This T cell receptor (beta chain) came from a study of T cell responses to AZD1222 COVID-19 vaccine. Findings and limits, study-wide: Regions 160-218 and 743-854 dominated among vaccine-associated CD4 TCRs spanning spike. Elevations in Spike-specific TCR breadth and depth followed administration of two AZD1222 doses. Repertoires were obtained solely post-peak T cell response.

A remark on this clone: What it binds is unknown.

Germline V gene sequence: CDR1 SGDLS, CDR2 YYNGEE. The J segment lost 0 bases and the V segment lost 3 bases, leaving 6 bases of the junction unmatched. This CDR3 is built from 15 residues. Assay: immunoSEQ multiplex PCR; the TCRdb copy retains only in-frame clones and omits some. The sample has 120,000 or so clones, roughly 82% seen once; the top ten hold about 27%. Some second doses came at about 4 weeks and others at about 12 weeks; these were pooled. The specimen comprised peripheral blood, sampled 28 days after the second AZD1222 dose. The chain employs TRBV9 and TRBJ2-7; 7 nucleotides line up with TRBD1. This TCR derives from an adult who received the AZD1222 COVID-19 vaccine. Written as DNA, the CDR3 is TGTGCCAGCAGCGAGGGGTGGGACAGCTCCTACGAGCAGTACTTC. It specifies CASSEGWDSSYEQYF.